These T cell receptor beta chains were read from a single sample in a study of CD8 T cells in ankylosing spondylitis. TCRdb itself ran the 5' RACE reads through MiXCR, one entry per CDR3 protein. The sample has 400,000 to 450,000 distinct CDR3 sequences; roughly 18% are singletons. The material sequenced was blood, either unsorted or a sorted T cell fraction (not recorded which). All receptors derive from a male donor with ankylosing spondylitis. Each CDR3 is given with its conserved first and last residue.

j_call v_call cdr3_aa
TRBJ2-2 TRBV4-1 CASNPRTENTGELFF
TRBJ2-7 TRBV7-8 CASSPNPSSYEQYF
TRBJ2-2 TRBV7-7 CASSRGQGNTGELFF
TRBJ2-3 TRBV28 CASSMWANSLSTDTQYF
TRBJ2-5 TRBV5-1 CASSLDGTSMYTQYF
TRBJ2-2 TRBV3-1 CASNSGLNTGELFF
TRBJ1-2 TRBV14 CASSPSTGRNYGYTF
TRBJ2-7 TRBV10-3 CAISPSGSSYEQYF
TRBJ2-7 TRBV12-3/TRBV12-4 CASRQTQGSEQYF
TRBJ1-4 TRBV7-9 CASSLGVPDEKLFF
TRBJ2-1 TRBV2 CASRGGIVDEQFF
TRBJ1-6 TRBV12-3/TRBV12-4 CASSQQYNSPLHF
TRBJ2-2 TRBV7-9 CASIDSPTGELFF
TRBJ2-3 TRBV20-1 CSARPLAGADTQYF
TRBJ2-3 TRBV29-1 CSVDVAGSTDTQYF
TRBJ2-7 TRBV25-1 CASSDEKSYEQYF
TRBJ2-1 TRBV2 CASSERGPSRNEQFF
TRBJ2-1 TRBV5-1 CASSNSFNNEQFF
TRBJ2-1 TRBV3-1 CASSQVDGEQFF
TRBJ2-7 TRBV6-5 CASRYGRTGGYEQYF
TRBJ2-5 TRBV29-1 CSVDVRSGETQYF
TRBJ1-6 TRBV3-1 CASSRGQGGASPLHF
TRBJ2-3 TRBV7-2 CASRLRGTDTQYF
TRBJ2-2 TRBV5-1 CASSPSGLGNTGELFF
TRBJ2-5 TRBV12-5 CASVPGGAYQETQYF
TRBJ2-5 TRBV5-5 CASSLARTGIQETQYF